The next 18 T cell receptor beta chains were all read from a single sample in a study of blood T cell repertoires in COVID-19. Repertoires were generated with immunoSEQ multiplex PCR, while TCRdb's copy carries only in-frame clones and drops some. The data contain about 250,000 clones, about 86% of them singletons. Material: peripheral blood. The receptor source for this set is an elderly man with acute or convalescent COVID-19.

In this sample, this clone turned up once. J is TRBJ2-7 and V is TRBV28, with 9 bases lining up with TRBD1. Germline CDR1 is MDHEN and CDR2 is SYDVKM. J was trimmed by 2 bases and V by 5 bases; bases with no gene match: 10. CDR3 length equals 16 residues. CDR3 in amino acids: CASSNLGTGQTYEQYF. The CDR3, as DNA: TGTGCCAGCAGTAATCTCGGGACAGGGCAGACCTACGAGCAGTACTTC.

This clone was observed a handful of times. The J gene is TRBJ1-5, the V gene TRBV28; D perhaps matches TRBD1 (5 bases). The V end lost 6 bases, the J end lost 0 bases, and 15 bases lay between the germline ends. CDR3 length: 16 residues. CDR1 is MDHEN, CDR2 SYDVKM, per germline. CDR3 DNA: TGTGCCAGCAGGGAGAGACAGATGTATAGCAATCAGCCCCAGCATTTT. This codes for CASRERQMYSNQPQHF.

This clone was found once. The V call is TRBV18, the J call TRBJ1-6; D not resolved. With 2 bases removed from V and 7 bases from J, the gap between germline ends came to 12 bases. The length of the CDR3 is 15 residues. Germline V gene data show CDR1 as KGHSH and CDR2 as LQKENI. CDR3 region: CASSPDSGWNSPLHF. The CDR3 DNA is TGTGCCAGCTCACCAGACTCGGGTTGGAATTCACCCCTCCACTTT.

This clone showed up just a few times. This rearrangement joins TRBV10-2 to TRBJ2-2; a weak D match, TRBD1 (6 bases). V shed 5 bases and J shed 5 bases, with 12 bases lying between them. CDR1 is WSHSY, CDR2 SAAADI, per germline. The CDR3 spans 14 residues. CDR3 bases: TGCGCCAGCAGTATGCAGGGGAGAACCGGGGAGCTGTTTTTT. It encodes CASSMQGRTGELFF.

The chain is built from TRBV6-6 and TRBJ2-1, with TRBD2 identical over 7 bases. J lost 0 bases, V lost 7 bases, and 6 bases had no gene match. Germline-derived CDR1 and CDR2 are MNHNY and SVGAGI (reference sequence). CDR3 size: 15 residues. CDR3 bases: TGTGCCAGCAAATCGGGGGGAAGCTCCTACAATGAGCAGTTCTTC. Translation: CASKSGGSSYNEQFF.

Of note for this clone: Different DNA sequences within this sample yield the same CDR3. This chain joins TRBV5-1 and TRBJ1-2, with D unclear. The V gene lost 2 bases and the J gene lost 2 bases, with 7 bases spanning the gap. CDR3 size: 13 residues. Germline V gene data show CDR1 as SGHRS and CDR2 as YFSETQ. CDR3 sequence reads: CASSLSQNYGYTF. CDR3 nucleotide sequence: TGCGCCAGCAGCTTATCACAGAACTATGGCTACACCTTC. Full variable domain (outside the CDR3, taken from reference TRBV5-1 and TRBJ1-2): KAGVTQTPRYLIKTRGQQVTLSCSPISGHRSVSWYQQTPGQGLQFLFEYFSETQRNKGNFPGRFSGRQFSNSRSEMNVSTLELGDSALYLCASSLSQNYGYTFGSGTRLTVV.

The V and J genes are TRBV5-6 and TRBJ2-5; D is undetermined. The CDR3 runs 14 residues. Per the germline V gene, CDR1 is SGHDT and CDR2 is YYEEEE. V was shortened by 2 bases and J by 2 bases, with 10 bases between the two germline ends. The CDR3 nucleotides are TGTGCCAGCAGCTTAGTTGGCAGGCAAGAGACCCAGTACTTC. Translated: CASSLVGRQETQYF.

The table lists this clone with a count of one. This chain uses TRBV6-5 with TRBJ2-3; D uncertain. Germline V gene sequence: CDR1 MNHEY, CDR2 SVGAGI. The CDR3 is 12 amino acids. Trimming stripped 6 bases from V and 0 bases from J, with 4 bases between. The CDR3 nucleotides are TGTGCCAGCAGGACTAGCACAGATACGCAGTATTTT. Amino acids: CASRTSTDTQYF.

This clone was counted a single time. The chain couples TRBV5-4 to TRBJ2-2; 11 nucleotides match TRBD2. Germline CDR1 and CDR2: SGHNT and YYREEE (reference sequence). V gave up 2 bases and J gave up 5 bases; unmatched junction bases: 11. CDR3 size: 18 residues. Here the CDR3 DNA reads TGTGCCAGCAGCTTACTGGGTCTAGCGGGAGGACGGACCGGGGAGCTGTTTTTT. Translation: CASSLLGLAGGRTGELFF.

In nucleotides, the CDR3 is TGTGCCAGTACCCCGGACTCACTAGCTAGCACAGATACGCAGTATTTT. Protein sequence: CASTPDSLASTDTQYF. The chain couples TRBV19 to TRBJ2-3; D is possibly TRBD2 (6 bases). CDR1 is LNHDA, CDR2 SQIVND, per germline (reference sequence). Between the trimmed V and J ends, which lost 7 bases and 0 bases, there was a span of 17 bases. The CDR3 contains 16 residues.

The chain combines TRBV7-2 with TRBJ1-6; weak D call: TRBD1 (5 bases). CDR1 and CDR2 (germline): SGHTA, FQGNSA. CDR3 length equals 17 residues. Trimming left V 0 bases short and J 0 bases short, with 9 bases between. CDR3 sequence: CASSLAHRSSYNSPLHF. CDR3 coding DNA: TGTGCCAGCAGCTTAGCGCACAGGAGCTCCTATAATTCACCCCTCCACTTT.

The V and J genes are TRBV30 and TRBJ2-7, with a possible D match to TRBD2 (6 bases). The germline gives CDR1 GTSNPN, CDR2 SVGIG (reference sequence). The CDR3 runs 13 residues. V was cut by 3 bases and J by 6 bases, with 15 bases left in between. This chain's CDR3 is CAWSGRLASEQYF. CDR3 nucleotides: TGTGCCTGGAGCGGGAGATTGGCGAGCGAGCAGTACTTC.

This clone has only a few counts. The genes are TRBV10-3 and TRBJ2-7; D gene unclear. The CDR3 covers 13 residues. V was cut by 3 bases and J by 7 bases, with 13 bases left in between. Looked up from germline, CDR1 is ENHRY and CDR2 is SYGVKD. The CDR3 DNA reads TGTGCCATCAGTGAAGATAGAAACTTAGAGCAGTACTTC. Protein sequence: CAISEDRNLEQYF.

The chain combines TRBV30 with TRBJ2-3, with 7 positions matching TRBD2. Germline CDR1 GTSNPN, CDR2 SVGIG (reference sequence). CDR3 length: 14 amino acids. The J segment lost 3 bases and the V segment lost 4 bases, leaving 7 bases of the junction unmatched. CDR3 DNA: TGTGCCTGGACGCACGGGGGGAAGACAGATACGCAGTATTTT. The encoded protein is CAWTHGGKTDTQYF.

V is TRBV18 and J is TRBJ1-1; possible D gene TRBD1, 5 bases. Germline CDR1 KGHSH, CDR2 LQKENI. Trimming pared 3 bases from V and 5 bases from J, leaving 16 bases between. This CDR3 region has 15 residues. CDR3 protein: CASSPGRADGTEAFF. For the CDR3, the DNA is TGTGCCAGCTCACCGGGCAGGGCTGATGGGACTGAAGCTTTCTTT.

The chain combines TRBV11-3 with TRBJ2-3; D ambiguous. Germline CDR1 reads SGHNT; CDR2 reads YENEEA. CDR3 length: 12 residues. The V end lost 2 bases, the J end lost 5 bases, and 5 bases lay between the germline ends. The CDR3 here is CASSLSGDTQYF. CDR3 nucleotide sequence: TGTGCCAGCAGCTTATCGGGAGATACGCAGTATTTT.

The chain links TRBV27 to TRBJ2-3; 10 bases map to TRBD2. This CDR3 region has 16 residues. CDR1 MNHEY and CDR2 SMNVEV come from the germline V gene (reference sequence). V gave up 5 bases and J gave up 0 bases; unmatched junction bases: 5. CDR3 amino acids: CASSILAGVSTDTQYF. The CDR3 DNA reads as TGTGCCAGCAGTATCCTAGCGGGGGTGAGCACAGATACGCAGTATTTT.

As concerns this clone: The same CDR3 also results from other DNA sequences found in this sample. The genes are TRBV19 and TRBJ1-2, with D possibly matching TRBD1 (6 bases). V was shortened by 3 bases and J by 8 bases, with 16 bases between the two germline ends. Germline assignment: CDR1 LNHDA and CDR2 SQIVND (reference sequence). This CDR3 contains 14 residues. The chain's CDR3 is CASSMTGPSGGYTF. CDR3 sequence (DNA): TGTGCCAGTAGTATGACAGGCCCCTCCGGCGGCTACACCTTC.